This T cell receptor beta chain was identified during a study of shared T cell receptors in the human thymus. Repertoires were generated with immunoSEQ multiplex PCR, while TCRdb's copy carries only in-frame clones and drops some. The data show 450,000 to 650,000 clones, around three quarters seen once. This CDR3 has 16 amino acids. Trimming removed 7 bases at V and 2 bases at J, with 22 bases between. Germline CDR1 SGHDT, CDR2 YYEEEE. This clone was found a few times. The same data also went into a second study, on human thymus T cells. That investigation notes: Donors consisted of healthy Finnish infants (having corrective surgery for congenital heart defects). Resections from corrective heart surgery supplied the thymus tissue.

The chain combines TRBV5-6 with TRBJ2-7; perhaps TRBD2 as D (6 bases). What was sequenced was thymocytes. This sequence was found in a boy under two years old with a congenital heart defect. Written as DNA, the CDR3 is TGTGCCAGCTCCTACTATCGGAGGGCCGATCCCTACGAGCAGTACTTC. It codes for CASSYYRRADPYEQYF.